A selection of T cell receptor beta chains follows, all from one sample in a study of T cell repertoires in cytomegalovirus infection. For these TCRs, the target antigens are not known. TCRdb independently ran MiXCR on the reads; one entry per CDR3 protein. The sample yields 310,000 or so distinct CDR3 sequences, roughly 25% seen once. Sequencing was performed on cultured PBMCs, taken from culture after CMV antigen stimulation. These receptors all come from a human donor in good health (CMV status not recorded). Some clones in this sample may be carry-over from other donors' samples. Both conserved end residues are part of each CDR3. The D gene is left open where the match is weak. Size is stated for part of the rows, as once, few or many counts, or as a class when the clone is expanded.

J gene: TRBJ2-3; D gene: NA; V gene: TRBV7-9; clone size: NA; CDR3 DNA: TGTGCCACCGGGACTGAGGGTTTCACAGATACGCAGTATTTT; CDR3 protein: CATGTEGFTDTQYF
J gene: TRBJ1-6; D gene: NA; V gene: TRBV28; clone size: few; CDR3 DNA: TGTGCCAGCAACCAAGACAGCTCCTATAATTCACCCCTCCACTTT; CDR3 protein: CASNQDSSYNSPLHF
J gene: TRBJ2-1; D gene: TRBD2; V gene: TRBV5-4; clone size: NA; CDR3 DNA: TGTGCCAGCCGTACTAGCGGGAGTAGGAGTGAGCAGTTCTTC; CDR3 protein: CASRTSGSRSEQFF
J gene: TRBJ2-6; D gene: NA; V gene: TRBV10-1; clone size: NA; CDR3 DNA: TGCGCCAGCAGGCCCGTGGCTTCAGGGGCCAACGTCCTGACTTTC; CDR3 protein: CASRPVASGANVLTF
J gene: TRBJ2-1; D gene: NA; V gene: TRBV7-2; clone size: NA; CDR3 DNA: TGTGCCAGCAGCTTAGAGGGACTCTCCTATTACAATAAGCAGTTCTTC; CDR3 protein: CASSLEGLSYYNKQFF
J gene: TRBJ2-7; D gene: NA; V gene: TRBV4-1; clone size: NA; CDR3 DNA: TGCGCCAGCAGCCAAGTTGGGGGGTCCCACGAGCAGTACTTC; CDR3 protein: CASSQVGGSHEQYF
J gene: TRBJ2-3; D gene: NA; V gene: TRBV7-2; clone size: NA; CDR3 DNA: TGTGCCAGCAGCTTAGAAGGTGGGACGCAGTATTTT; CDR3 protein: CASSLEGGTQYF
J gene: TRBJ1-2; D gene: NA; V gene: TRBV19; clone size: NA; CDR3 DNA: TGTGCCAGTAGCAGGCTGGACCTAGCTAACTATGGCTACACCTTC; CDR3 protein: CASSRLDLANYGYTF
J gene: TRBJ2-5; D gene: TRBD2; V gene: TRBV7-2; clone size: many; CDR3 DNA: TGTGCCAGCAGTCCCGGGACTAGCGGGAGAAGCCGAGAGACCCAGTACTTC; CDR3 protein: CASSPGTSGRSRETQYF
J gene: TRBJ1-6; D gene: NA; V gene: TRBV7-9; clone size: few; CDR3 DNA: TGTGCCAGCAGCTCGACAGATTTCGGGGTTTCACCCCTCCACTTT; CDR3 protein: CASSSTDFGVSPLHF
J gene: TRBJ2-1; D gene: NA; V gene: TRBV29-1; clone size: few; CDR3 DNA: TGCAGCGTTGAAGTAGTCGACGGTGGTGAGCAGTTCTTC; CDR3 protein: CSVEVVDGGEQFF
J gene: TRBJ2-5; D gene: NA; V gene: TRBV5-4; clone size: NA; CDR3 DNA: TGTGCCAGCAGCTTGAGGACAGTCCAAGAGACCCAGTACTTC; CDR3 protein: CASSLRTVQETQYF
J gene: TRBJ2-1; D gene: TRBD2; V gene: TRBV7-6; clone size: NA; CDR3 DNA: TGTGCCAGCAGCCCGCCGCCTCTAGCGGGAGACAATGAGCAGTTCTTC; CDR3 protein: CASSPPPLAGDNEQFF
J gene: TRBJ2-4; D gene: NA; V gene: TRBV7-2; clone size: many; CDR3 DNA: TGTGCCAGCAGCTTAGGCGGGTTAGCCAAAAACATTCAGTACTTC; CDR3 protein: CASSLGGLAKNIQYF
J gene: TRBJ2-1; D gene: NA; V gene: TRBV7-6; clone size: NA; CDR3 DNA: TGTGCCAGCAGCTTAGTTCACAATGAGCAGTTCTTC; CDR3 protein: CASSLVHNEQFF
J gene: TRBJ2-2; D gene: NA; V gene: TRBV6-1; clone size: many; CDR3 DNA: TGTGCCAGCAGGCTGGACACCAACACCGGGGAGCTGTTTTTT; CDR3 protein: CASRLDTNTGELFF
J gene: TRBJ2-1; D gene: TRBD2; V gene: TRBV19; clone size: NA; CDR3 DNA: TGTGCCAGTAGCAGCGGGAGGGTTGAGCAGTTCTTC; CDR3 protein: CASSSGRVEQFF
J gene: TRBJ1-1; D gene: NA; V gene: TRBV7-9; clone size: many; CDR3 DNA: TGTGCCAGCAGCTGGGGGGGGAACACTGAAGCTTTCTTT; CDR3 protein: CASSWGGNTEAFF
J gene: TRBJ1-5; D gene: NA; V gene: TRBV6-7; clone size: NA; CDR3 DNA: TGTGCCAGCAGTTACTTAGGGGTAGGGTACAATCAGCCCCAGCATTTT; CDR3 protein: CASSYLGVGYNQPQHF
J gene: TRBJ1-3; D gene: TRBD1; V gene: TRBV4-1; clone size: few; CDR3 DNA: TGCGCCAGCAGCCTTGAAGGGGGCCTCTCTGGAAACACCATATATTTT; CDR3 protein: CASSLEGGLSGNTIYF
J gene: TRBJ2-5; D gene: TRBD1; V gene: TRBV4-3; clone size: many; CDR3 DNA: TGCGCCAGCAGCCGAGGACAGGGGGAAGAGACCCAGTACTTC; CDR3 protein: CASSRGQGEETQYF
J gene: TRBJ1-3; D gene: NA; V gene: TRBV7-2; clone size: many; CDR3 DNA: TGTGCCAGCAGCTTAGGGGGACTTGGAAACACCATATATTTT; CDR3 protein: CASSLGGLGNTIYF
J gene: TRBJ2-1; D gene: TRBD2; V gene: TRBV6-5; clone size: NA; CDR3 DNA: TGTGCCAGCAGTTACTCGGGGACTAGTCACCTTTACAATGAGCAGTTCTTC; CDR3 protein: CASSYSGTSHLYNEQFF
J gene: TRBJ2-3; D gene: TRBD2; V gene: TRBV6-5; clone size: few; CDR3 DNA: TGTGCCAGCAGTTACTCGCGGGAGGGGTCTACAGATACGCAGTATTTT; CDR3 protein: CASSYSREGSTDTQYF
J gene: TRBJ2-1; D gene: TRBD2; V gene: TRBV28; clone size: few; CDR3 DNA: TGTGCCAGCAGTTCGAGCATAGCGGGAGGGTACAATGAGCAGTTCTTC; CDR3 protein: CASSSSIAGGYNEQFF
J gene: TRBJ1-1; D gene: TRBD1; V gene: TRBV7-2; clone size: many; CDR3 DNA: TGTGCCAGCAGCCCGACAGGGGGGACTGAAGCTTTCTTT; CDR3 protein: CASSPTGGTEAFF
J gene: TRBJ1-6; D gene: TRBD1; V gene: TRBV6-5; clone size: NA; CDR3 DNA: TGTGCCAGCAGTTACTCGGGACAGCGTCGGTCACCCCTCCACTTT; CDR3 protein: CASSYSGQRRSPLHF
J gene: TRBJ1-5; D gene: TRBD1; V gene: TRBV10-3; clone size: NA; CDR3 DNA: TGTGCCATCAGTACGGACAGGGTCAATCAGCCCCAGCATTTT; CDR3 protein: CAISTDRVNQPQHF
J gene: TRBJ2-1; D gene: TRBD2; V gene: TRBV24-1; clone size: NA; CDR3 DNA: TGTGCCACCAGTGATTCGGGACTAGGAGTGAATGAGCAGTTCTTC; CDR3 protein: CATSDSGLGVNEQFF
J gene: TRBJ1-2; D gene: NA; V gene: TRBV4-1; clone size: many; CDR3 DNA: TGCGCCAGCAGCCAAGGACAGGTAGCTAACTATGGCTACACCTTC; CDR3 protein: CASSQGQVANYGYTF
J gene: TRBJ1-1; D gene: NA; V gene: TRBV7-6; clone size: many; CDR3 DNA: TGTGCCAGCAGCTGGGGGGGGCGCAGGGGGAACACTGAAGCTTTCTTT; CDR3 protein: CASSWGGRRGNTEAFF
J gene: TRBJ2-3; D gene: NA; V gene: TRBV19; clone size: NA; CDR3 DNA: TGTGCCAGTAGAAACATCGATACGCAGTATTTT; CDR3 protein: CASRNIDTQYF